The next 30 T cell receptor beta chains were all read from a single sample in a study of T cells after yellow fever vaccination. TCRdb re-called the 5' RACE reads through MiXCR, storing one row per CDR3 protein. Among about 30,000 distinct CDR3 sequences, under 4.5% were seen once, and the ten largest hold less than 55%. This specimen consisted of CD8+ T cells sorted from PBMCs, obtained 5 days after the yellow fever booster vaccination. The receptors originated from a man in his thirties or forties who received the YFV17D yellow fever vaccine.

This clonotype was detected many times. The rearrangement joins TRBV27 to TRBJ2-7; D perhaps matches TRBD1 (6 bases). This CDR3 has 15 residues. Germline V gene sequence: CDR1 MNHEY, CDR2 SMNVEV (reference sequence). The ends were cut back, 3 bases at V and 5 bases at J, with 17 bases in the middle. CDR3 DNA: TGTGCCAGCAGTTTGTACCTTACAGGGAAACACGAGCAGTACTTC. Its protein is CASSLYLTGKHEQYF.

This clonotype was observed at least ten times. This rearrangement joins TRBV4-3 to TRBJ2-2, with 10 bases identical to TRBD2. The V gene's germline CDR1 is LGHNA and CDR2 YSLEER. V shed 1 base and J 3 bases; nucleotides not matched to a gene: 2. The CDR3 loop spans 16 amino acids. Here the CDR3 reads CASSQGTSGYTGELFF. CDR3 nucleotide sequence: TGCGCCAGCAGCCAAGGGACTAGCGGATACACCGGGGAGCTGTTTTTT.

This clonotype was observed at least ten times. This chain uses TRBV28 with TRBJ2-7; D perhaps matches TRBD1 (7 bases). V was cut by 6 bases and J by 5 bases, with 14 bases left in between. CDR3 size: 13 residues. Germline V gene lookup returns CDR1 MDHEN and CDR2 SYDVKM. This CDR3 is CASRPQGGDEQYF. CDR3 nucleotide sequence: TGTGCCAGCAGACCGCAGGGGGGCGACGAGCAGTACTTC.

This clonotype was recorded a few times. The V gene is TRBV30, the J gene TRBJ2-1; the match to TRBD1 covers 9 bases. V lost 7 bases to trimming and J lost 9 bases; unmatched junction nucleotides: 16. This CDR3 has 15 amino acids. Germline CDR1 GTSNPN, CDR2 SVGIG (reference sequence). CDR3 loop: CAFYLRDRATTEQFF. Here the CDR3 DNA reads TGTGCCTTCTACCTCCGGGACAGGGCTACCACTGAGCAGTTCTTC.

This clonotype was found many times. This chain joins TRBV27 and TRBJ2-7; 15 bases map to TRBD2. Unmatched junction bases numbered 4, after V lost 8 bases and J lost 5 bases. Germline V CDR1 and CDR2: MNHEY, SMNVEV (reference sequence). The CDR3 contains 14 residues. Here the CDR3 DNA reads TGTGCCAGCGGACTAGCGGGAGGGCCGGACGAGCAGTACTTC. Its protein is CASGLAGGPDEQYF.

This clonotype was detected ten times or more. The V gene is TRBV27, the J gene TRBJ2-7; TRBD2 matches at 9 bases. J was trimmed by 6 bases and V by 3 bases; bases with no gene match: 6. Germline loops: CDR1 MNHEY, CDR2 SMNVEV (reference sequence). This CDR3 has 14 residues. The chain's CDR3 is CASSFGAGGTEQYF. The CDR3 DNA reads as TGTGCCAGCAGTTTTGGAGCGGGAGGTACCGAGCAGTACTTC.

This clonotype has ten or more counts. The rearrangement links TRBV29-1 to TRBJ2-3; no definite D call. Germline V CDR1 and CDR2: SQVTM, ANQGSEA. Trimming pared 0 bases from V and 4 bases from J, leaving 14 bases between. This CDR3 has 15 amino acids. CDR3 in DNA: TGCAGCGTTGAAGATCTGGTTTCGGACCCAGATACGCAGTATTTT. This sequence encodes CSVEDLVSDPDTQYF.

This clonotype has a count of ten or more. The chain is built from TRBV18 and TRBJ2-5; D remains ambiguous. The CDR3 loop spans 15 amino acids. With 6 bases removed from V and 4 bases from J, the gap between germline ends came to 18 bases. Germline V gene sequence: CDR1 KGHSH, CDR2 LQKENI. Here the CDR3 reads CASSQQRGALETQYF. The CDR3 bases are TGTGCCAGCTCGCAGCAGAGAGGAGCGTTAGAGACCCAGTACTTC.

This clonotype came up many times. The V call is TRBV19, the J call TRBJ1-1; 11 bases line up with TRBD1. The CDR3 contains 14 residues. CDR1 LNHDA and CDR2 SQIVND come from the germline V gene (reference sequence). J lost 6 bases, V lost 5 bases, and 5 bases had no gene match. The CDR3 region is CASSRDRGRSEAFF. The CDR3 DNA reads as TGTGCCAGTAGTCGGGACAGGGGGAGGTCTGAAGCTTTCTTT. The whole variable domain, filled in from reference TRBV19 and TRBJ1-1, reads DGGITQSPKYLFRKEGQNVTLSCEQNLNHDAMYWYRQDPGQGLRLIYYSQIVNDFQKGDIAEGYSVSREKKESFPLTVTSAQKNPTAFYLCASSRDRGRSEAFFGQGTRLTVV.

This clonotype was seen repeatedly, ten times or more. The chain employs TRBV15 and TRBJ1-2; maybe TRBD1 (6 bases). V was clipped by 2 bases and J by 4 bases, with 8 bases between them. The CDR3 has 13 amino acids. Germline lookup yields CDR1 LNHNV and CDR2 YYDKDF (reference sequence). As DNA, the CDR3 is TGTGCCACCAGCAGACTGGACAGCTATGGCTACACCTTC. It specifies CATSRLDSYGYTF.

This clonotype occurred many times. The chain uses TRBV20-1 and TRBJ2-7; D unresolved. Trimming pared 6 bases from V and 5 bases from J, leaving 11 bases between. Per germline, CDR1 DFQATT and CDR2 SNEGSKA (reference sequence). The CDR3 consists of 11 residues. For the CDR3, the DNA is TGCAGTGCCAAGCGCGTAGACGAGCAGTACTTC. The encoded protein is CSAKRVDEQYF.

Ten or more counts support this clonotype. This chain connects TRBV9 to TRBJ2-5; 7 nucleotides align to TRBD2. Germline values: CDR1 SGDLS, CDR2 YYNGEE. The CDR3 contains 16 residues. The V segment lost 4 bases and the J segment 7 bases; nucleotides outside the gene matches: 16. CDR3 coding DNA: TGTGCCAGCAGCCCGGGGGGAGGGCGGATGGATCGGACCCAGTACTTC. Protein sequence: CASSPGGGRMDRTQYF.

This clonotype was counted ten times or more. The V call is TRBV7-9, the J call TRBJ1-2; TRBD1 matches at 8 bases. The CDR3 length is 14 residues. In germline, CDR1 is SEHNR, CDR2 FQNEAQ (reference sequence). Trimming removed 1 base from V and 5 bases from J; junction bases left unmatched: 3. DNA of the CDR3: TGTGCCAGCAGCTTAGAGCAGGGGGCGTATGGCTACACCTTC. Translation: CASSLEQGAYGYTF.

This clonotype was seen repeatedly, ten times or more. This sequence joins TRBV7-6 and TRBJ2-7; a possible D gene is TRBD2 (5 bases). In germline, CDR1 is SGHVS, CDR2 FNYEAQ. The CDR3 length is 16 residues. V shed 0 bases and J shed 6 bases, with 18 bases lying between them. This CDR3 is CASSLAPFGERSEQYF. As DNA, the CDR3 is TGTGCCAGCAGCTTAGCCCCTTTTGGGGAGAGGAGCGAGCAGTACTTC.

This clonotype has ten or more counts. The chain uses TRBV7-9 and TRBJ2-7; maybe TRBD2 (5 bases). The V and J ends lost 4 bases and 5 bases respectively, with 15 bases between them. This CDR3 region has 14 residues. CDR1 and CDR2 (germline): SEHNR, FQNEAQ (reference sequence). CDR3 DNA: TGTGCCAGCAGCTCAGACCCCAGGAGGCACGAGCAGTACTTC. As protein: CASSSDPRRHEQYF.

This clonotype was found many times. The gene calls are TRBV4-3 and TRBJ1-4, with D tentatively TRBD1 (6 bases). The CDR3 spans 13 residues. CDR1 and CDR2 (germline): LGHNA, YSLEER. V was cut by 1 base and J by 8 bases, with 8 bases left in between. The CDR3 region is CASSQAGAEKLFF. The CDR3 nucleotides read TGCGCCAGCAGCCAAGCAGGGGCCGAAAAACTGTTTTTT.

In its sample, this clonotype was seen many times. Here the CDR3 reads CASSLAGGGDRNEQFF. For the CDR3, the DNA is TGTGCCAGCAGCTTAGCCGGCGGGGGGGATAGGAATGAGCAGTTCTTC. The chain uses TRBV7-9 and TRBJ2-1; 9 bases align to TRBD2. Germline loops: CDR1 SEHNR, CDR2 FQNEAQ (reference sequence). The CDR3 runs to 16 residues. The ends lost 0 bases at V and 7 bases at J; junction bases unmatched: 7.

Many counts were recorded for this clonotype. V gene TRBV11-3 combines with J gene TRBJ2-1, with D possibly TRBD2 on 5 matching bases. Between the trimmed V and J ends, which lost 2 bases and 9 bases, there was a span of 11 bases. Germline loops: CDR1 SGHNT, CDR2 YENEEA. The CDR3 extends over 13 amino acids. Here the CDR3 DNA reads TGTGCCAGCAGCTTAACTAGTTCGCCTGAGCAGTTCTTC. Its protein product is CASSLTSSPEQFF.

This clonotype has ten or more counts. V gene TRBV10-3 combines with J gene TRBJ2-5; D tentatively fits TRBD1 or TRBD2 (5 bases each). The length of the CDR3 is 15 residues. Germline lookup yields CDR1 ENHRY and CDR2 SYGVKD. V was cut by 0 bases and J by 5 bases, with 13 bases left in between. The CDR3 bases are TGTGCCATCAGTGAGTCGATGGGGCCGGGGGAGACCCAGTACTTC. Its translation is CAISESMGPGETQYF.

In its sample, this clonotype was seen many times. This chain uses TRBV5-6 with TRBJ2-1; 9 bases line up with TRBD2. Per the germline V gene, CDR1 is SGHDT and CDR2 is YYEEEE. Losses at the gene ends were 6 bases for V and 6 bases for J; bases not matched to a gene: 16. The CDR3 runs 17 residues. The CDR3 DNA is TGTGCCAGCACCAATCCGGGGAGGGGACTAGCAGTCAATGAGCAGTTCTTC. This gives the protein CASTNPGRGLAVNEQFF.

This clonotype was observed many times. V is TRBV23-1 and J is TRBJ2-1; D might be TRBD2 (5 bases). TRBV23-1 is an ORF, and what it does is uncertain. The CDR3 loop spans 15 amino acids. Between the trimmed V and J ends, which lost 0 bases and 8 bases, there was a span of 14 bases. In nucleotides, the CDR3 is TGCGCCAGCAGTCAATCGAAGCGGACCTCGGATGAGCAGTTCTTC. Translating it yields CASSQSKRTSDEQFF.

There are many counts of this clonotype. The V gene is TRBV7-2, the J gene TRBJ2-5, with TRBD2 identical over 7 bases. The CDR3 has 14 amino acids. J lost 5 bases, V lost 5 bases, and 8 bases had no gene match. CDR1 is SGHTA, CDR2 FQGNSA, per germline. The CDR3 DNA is TGTGCCAGCAGCCGACTAGCTTTGGGGGAGACCCAGTACTTC. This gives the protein CASSRLALGETQYF.

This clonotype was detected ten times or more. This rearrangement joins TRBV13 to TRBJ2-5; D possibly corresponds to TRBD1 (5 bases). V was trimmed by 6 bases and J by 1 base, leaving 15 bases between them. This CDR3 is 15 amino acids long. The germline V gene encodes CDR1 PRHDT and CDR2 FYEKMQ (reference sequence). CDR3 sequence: CASSFEQGFQETQYF. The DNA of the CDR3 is TGTGCCAGCAGTTTTGAGCAGGGATTCCAAGAGACCCAGTACTTC. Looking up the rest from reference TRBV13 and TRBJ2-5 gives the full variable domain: AAGVIQSPRHLIKEKRETATLKCYPIPRHDTVYWYQQGPGQDPQFLISFYEKMQSDKGSIPDRFSAQQFSDYHSELNMSSLELGDSALYFCASSFEQGFQETQYFGPGTRLLVL.

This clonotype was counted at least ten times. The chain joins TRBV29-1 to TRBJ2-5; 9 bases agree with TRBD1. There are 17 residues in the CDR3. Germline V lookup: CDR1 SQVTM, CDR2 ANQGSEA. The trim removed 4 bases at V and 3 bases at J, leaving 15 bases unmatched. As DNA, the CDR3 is TGCAGCGTTGGAGACCGGGACAGGGAGCCTACAAAAGAGACCCAGTACTTC. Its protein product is CSVGDRDREPTKETQYF.

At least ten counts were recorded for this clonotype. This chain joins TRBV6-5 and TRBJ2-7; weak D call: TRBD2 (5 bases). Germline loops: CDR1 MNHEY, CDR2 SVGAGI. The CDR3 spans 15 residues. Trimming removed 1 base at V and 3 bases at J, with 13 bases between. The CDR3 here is CASSYYPGKDYEQYF. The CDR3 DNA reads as TGTGCCAGCAGTTACTACCCGGGAAAAGACTACGAGCAGTACTTC.

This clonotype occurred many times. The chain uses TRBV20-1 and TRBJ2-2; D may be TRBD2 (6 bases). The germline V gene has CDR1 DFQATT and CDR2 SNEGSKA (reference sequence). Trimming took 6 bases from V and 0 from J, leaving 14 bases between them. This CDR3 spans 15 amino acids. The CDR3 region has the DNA TGCAGTGCCCTTGGGGACTTAGCGAACACCGGGGAGCTGTTTTTT. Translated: CSALGDLANTGELFF.

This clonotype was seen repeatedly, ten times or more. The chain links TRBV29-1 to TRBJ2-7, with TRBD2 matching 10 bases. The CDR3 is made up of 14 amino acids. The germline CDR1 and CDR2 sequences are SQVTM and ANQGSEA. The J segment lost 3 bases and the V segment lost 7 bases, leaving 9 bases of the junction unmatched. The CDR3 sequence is CSASIAGGIYEQYF. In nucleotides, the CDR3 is TGCAGCGCTTCTATAGCGGGAGGCATCTACGAGCAGTACTTC.

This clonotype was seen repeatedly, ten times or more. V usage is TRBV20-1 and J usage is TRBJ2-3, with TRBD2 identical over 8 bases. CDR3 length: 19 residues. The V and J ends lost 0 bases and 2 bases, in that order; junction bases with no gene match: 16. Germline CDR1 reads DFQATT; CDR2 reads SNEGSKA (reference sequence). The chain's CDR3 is CSARDPTLERERSTDTQYF. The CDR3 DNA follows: TGCAGTGCTAGAGATCCTACACTAGAGCGGGAGAGATCCACAGATACGCAGTATTTT.

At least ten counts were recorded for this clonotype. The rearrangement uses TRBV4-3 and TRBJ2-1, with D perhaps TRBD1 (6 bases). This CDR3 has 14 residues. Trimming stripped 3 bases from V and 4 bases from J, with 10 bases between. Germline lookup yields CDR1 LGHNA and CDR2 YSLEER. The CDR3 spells CASSQGDIYNEQFF. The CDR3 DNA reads TGCGCCAGCAGCCAGGGGGACATTTACAATGAGCAGTTCTTC.

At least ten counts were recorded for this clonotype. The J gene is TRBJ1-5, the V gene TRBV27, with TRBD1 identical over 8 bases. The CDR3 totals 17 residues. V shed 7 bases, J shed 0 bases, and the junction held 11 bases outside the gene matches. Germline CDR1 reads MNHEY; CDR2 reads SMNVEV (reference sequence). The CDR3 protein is CASKRTGSPYSNQPQHF. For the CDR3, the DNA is TGTGCCAGCAAGAGGACAGGGAGCCCCTATAGCAATCAGCCCCAGCATTTT.